This T cell receptor beta chain came from a study of regulatory T cells in long-lasting Graves disease. Building the TCR beta libraries relied on iRepertoire HTBI primers, and CDR3 regions underwent Arm-PCR. TCRdb recomputed calls from the multiplex PCR reads with MiXCR, one row per CDR3 protein. The sample yields 440,000 or so distinct CDR3 sequences, 16% seen once. This clonotype is a singleton in its sample. A clone one base away is much larger, so this may be a read error. The conserved closing phenylalanine or tryptophan is absent in this CDR3, likely reflecting a read error. Regarding time point: newly diagnosed GD, antithyroid drugs for less than 3 months. The TCR library was prepared using RNA isolated from PBMCs. With V trimmed by 6 bases and J by 7 bases, 8 bases remained unmatched. The CDR3 contains 13 residues. From germline, CDR1 is MDHEN and CDR2 SYDVKM. The same sample was also used in a study of T cells in Graves' hyperthyroidism and ophthalmopathy. That work adds: TCR CDR3 regions were first amplified by RT-PCR with HTBI primers.

The chain uses TRBV28 and TRBJ1-2, with TRBD1 matching 7 bases. This sample comprised peripheral blood mononuclear cells (PBMCs), obtained at new diagnosis, from a patient treated with antithyroid drugs. The TCR comes from a woman aged 25 to 39 with Graves disease. DNA of the CDR3: TGTGCCAGCAGCCCCGGACAGGTTCCTGGCTACACCTCC. Its translation: CASSPGQVPGYTS.